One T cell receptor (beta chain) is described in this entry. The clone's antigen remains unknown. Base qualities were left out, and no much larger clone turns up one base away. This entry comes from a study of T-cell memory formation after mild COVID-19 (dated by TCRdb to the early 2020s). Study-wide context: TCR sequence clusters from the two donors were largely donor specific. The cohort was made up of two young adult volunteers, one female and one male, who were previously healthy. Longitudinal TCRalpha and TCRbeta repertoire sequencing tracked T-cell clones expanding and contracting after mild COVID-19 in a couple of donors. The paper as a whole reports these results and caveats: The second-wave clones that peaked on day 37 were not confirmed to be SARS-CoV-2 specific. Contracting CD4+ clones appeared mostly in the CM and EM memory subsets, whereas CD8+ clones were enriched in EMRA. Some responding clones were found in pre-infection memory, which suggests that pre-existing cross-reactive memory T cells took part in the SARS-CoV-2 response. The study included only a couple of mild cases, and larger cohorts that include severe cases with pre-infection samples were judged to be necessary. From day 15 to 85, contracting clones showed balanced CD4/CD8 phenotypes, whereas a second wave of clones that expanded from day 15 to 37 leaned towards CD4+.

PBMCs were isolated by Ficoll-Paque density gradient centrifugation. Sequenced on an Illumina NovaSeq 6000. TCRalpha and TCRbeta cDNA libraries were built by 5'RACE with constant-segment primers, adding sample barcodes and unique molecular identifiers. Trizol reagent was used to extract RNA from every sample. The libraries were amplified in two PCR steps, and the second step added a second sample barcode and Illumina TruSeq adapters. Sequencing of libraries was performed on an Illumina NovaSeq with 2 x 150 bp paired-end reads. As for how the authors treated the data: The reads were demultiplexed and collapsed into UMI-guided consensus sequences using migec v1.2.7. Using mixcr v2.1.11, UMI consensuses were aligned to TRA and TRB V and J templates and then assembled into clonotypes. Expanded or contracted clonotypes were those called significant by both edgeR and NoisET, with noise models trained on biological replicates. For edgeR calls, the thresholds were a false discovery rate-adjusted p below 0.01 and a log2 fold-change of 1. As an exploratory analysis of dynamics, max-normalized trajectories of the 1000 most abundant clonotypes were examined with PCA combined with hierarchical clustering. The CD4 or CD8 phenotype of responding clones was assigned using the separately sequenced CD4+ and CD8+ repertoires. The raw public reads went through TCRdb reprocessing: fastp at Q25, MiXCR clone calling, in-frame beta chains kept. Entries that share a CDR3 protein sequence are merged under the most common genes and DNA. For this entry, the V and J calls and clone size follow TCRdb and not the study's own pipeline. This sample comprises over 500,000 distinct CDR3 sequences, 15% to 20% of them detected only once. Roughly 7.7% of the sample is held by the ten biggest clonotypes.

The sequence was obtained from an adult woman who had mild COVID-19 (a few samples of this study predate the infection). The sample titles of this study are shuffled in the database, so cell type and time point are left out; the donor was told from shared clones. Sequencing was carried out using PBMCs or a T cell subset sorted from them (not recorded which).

The sequence in DNA is TGCGCCAGCAGCCAAAACCGGGACACGAGCTCTGGAAACACCATATATTTT. This yields the protein CASSQNRDTSSGNTIYF. The receptor chain draws on TRBV4-1 and TRBJ1-3; TRBD1 could be the D gene, as 6 bases match. CDR3 length: 17 amino acids, cysteine to phenylalanine. This entry keeps only the CDR3 DNA: 51 bases, framed from base 1. V loses 2 bases, J loses 0 bases, and the germline ends lie 14 bases apart. For CDR1 and CDR2, the germline V gene lists MGHRA and YSYEKL.